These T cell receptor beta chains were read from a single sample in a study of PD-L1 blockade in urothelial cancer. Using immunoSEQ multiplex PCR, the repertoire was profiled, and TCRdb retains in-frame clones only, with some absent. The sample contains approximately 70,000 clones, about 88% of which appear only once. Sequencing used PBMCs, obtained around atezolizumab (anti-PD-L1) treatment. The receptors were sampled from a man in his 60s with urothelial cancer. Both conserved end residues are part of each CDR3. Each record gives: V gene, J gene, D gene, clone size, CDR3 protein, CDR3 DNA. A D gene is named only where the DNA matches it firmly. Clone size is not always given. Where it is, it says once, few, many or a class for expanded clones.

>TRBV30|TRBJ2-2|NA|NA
CAWSVQGELFF
TGTGCCTGGAGTGTCCAGGGGGAGCTGTTTTTT
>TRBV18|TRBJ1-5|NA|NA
CASSRGSSGENQPQHF
TGTGCCAGCTCACGGGGATCCTCAGGGGAAAATCAGCCCCAGCATTTT
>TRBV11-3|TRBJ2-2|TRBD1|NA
CASRDRGHRWTGELFF
TGTGCCAGCAGGGACAGGGGGCATAGATGGACCGGGGAGCTGTTTTTT
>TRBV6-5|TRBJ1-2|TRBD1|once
CASSLGTGPQSYGYTF
TGTGCCAGCAGTTTAGGGACAGGTCCCCAATCCTATGGCTACACCTTC
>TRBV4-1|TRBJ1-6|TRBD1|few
CASSLPGQGNSPLHF
TGCGCCAGCAGCCTACCGGGACAGGGTAATTCACCCCTCCACTTT
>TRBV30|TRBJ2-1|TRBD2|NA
CAWKSRDYRGSSYNEQFF
TGTGCCTGGAAATCCCGGGACTATCGGGGGAGCTCCTACAATGAGCAGTTCTTC
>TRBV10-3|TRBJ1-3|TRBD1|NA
CAIRTGESGNTIYF
TGTGCGATACGGACAGGGGAGAGTGGAAACACCATATATTTT
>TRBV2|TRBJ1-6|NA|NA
CASSEAGGDSPLHF
TGTGCCAGCAGTGAGGCCGGGGGTGATTCACCCCTCCACTTT
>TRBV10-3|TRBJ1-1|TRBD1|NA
CAAGQGGGNTEAFF
TGTGCCGCCGGACAGGGAGGGGGGAACACTGAAGCTTTCTTT
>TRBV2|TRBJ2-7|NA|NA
CASSETAAVREQYF
TGTGCCAGCAGTGAGACGGCGGCAGTCCGCGAGCAGTACTTC